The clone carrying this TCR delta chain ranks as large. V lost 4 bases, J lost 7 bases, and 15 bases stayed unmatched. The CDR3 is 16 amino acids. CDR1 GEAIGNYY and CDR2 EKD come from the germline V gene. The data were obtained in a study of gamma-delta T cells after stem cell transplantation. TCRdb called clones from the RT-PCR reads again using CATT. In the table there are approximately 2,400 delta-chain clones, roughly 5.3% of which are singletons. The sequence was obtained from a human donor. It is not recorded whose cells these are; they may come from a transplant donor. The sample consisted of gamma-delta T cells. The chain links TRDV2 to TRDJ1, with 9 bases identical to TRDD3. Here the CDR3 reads CACEPLLGDLVRKLIF. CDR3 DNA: TGTGCCTGTGAGCCCCTACTGGGGGACCTCGTTCGTAAACTCATCTTT.